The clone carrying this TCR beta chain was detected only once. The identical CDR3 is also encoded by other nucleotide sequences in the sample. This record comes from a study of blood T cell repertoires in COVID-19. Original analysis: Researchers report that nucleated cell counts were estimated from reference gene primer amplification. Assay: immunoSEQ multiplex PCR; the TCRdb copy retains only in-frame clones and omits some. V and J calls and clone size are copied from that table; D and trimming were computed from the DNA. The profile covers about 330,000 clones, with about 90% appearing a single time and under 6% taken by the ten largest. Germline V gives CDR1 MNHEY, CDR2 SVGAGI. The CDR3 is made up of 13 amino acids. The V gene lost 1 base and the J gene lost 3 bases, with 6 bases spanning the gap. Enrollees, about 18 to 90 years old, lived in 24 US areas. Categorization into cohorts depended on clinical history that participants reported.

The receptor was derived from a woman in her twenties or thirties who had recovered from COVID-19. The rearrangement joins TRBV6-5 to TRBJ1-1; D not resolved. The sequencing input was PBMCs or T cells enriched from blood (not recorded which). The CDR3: CASSYFGDTEAFF. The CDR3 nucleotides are TGTGCCAGCAGTTACTTCGGGGACACTGAAGCTTTCTTT.